This TCR beta chain was observed in a study of immune evolution from preneoplasia to lung adenocarcinoma. Method: immunoSEQ multiplex PCR; TCRdb's copy keeps in-frame clones and lacks some. The sample has roughly 9,900 clones, around four fifths seen once. CDR1 and CDR2 (germline): MGHDK, SYGVNS. V dropped 8 bases and J dropped 1 base, with 9 bases sitting between them. The CDR3 contains 12 residues. Source material: FFPE minimally invasive lung adenocarcinoma tissue. The rearrangement links TRBV25-1 to TRBJ2-7; a weak D match, TRBD2 (7 bases). The origin of this receptor is a person between 65 and 79 years old with lung adenocarcinoma. Some clones in this sample may be carry-over from other donors' samples. CDR3 loop: CASGGASYEQYF. CDR3 sequence (DNA): TGTGCCAGCGGGGGGGCATCCTACGAGCAGTACTTC.